The 29 T cell receptor beta chains below were found in one sample sequenced in a study of shared clonotypes between healthy human individuals. Data came from immunoSEQ multiplex PCR; TCRdb stores just in-frame clones and leaves some out. Here the sample spans about 470,000 clones, about 85% being singletons. The specimen sequenced was PBMCs. The source is a woman in her thirties or forties in good health. Some clones in this sample may be carry-over from other donors' samples.

The chain employs TRBV7-9 and TRBJ2-3; perhaps TRBD2 as D (5 bases). This CDR3 has 15 residues. V lost 5 bases and J 0 bases, leaving 12 bases between the germline ends. CDR1 SEHNR and CDR2 FQNEAQ come from the germline V gene (reference sequence). CDR3 nucleotide sequence: TGTGCCAGCAGCCCCCTCAGCGGCAGCACAGATACGCAGTATTTT. As protein: CASSPLSGSTDTQYF.

V gene TRBV7-2 combines with J gene TRBJ2-1; the match to TRBD2 covers 11 bases. The CDR3 has 16 amino acids. The trim removed 5 bases at V and 4 bases at J, leaving 7 bases unmatched. Germline CDR1 SGHTA, CDR2 FQGNSA. As DNA, the CDR3 is TGTGCCAGCAGCCCCAGACTAGCGGGGCCGTACAATGAGCAGTTCTTC. It translates to CASSPRLAGPYNEQFF.

The chain carries TRBV28 and TRBJ1-5, with D perhaps matching TRBD1 (5 bases). The CDR3 consists of 14 residues. Germline V gene lookup returns CDR1 MDHEN and CDR2 SYDVKM. Trimming pared 7 bases from V and 2 bases from J, leaving 12 bases between. CDR3 loop: CASTGNLGNQPQHF. CDR3 sequence (DNA): TGTGCCAGCACAGGGAATCTCGGCAATCAGCCCCAGCATTTT.

The chain carries TRBV6-6 and TRBJ1-2, with no clear D. This CDR3 is 14 amino acids long. Germline assignment: CDR1 MNHNY and CDR2 SVGAGI (reference sequence). Trimming took 0 bases from V and 3 from J, leaving 8 bases between them. CDR3 sequence: CASSYSTQDYGYTF. CDR3 DNA: TGTGCCAGCAGTTACTCAACGCAAGACTATGGCTACACCTTC.

The chain carries TRBV2 and TRBJ2-3; D ambiguous. Trimming took 1 base from V and 2 from J, leaving 7 bases between them. There are 14 residues in the CDR3. Germline V CDR1 and CDR2: SNHLY, FYNNEI. The CDR3 DNA follows: TGTGCCAGCAGTGAAGTACAGAACACAGATACGCAGTATTTT. Its protein product is CASSEVQNTDTQYF.

V usage is TRBV7-9 and J usage is TRBJ2-1; perhaps TRBD2 as D (6 bases). V was clipped by 5 bases and J by 0 bases, with 17 bases between them. The CDR3 sequence is 17 residues long. Germline-derived CDR1 and CDR2 are SEHNR and FQNEAQ (reference sequence). CDR3 DNA: TGTGCCAGCAGCCAACCCAGCTGGGACTCCTCCTACAATGAGCAGTTCTTC. The encoded protein is CASSQPSWDSSYNEQFF.

This sequence joins TRBV5-4 and TRBJ2-2; D unresolved. The CDR3 has 13 amino acids. V shed 2 bases and J shed 1 base, with 3 bases lying between them. Per the germline V gene, CDR1 is SGHNT and CDR2 is YYREEE (reference sequence). CDR3 DNA sequence: TGTGCCAGCAGCTTCAGGAACACCGGGGAGCTGTTTTTT. Translating gives CASSFRNTGELFF.

This clone turned up a few times. The V call is TRBV4-2, the J call TRBJ2-1; a possible D gene is TRBD2 (6 bases). The V end lost 3 bases, the J end lost 8 bases, and 17 bases lay between the germline ends. Germline V gene lookup returns CDR1 LGHNA and CDR2 YNFKEQ. The CDR3 contains 15 residues. CDR3 region: CASSQGQTRTDEQFF. In nucleotides, the CDR3 is TGTGCCAGCAGCCAGGGTCAGACTAGGACTGATGAGCAGTTCTTC.

The chain employs TRBV30 and TRBJ2-5, with a weak D call TRBD1 (6 bases). The V gene's germline CDR1 is GTSNPN and CDR2 SVGIG (reference sequence). V dropped 8 bases and J dropped 5 bases, with 18 bases sitting between them. This CDR3 comprises 13 residues. CDR3 amino acids: CAGTDGDRETQYF. The CDR3 coding sequence is TGTGCCGGAACGGACGGTGACAGGGAGACCCAGTACTTC.

The chain carries TRBV28 and TRBJ1-5; D remains ambiguous. Deletions cut 6 bases from V and 2 bases from J, with 11 bases between. This CDR3 region has 14 residues. Looked up from germline, CDR1 is MDHEN and CDR2 is SYDVKM. Here the CDR3 DNA reads TGTGCCAGCAGCCCGAGGAGGGGCAATCAGCCCCAGCATTTT. Its translation is CASSPRRGNQPQHF. The complete variable domain, with remaining parts taken from reference TRBV28 and TRBJ1-5, reads DVKVTQSSRYLVKRTGEKVFLECVQDMDHENMFWYRQDPGLGLRLIYFSYDVKMKEKGDIPEGYSVSREKKERFSLILESASTNQTSMYLCASSPRRGNQPQHFGDGTRLSIL.

The chain employs TRBV27 and TRBJ2-1; TRBD1 matches 10 bases. Germline assignment: CDR1 MNHEY and CDR2 SMNVEV (reference sequence). The CDR3 is 14 amino acids. V gave up 5 bases and J gave up 9 bases; unmatched junction bases: 7. CDR3: CASSQTGGLGEQFF. CDR3 DNA sequence: TGTGCCAGCAGTCAGACAGGGGGCCTAGGTGAGCAGTTCTTC.

The chain uses TRBV10-1 and TRBJ1-3; no definite D call. The CDR3 covers 16 residues. V lost 2 bases, J lost 0 bases, and 11 bases lay in between. Germline values: CDR1 WNHNN, CDR2 SYGVQD (reference sequence). The CDR3 DNA is TGCGCCAGCAGTGAGACCCCGGACCACTCTGGAAACACCATATATTTT. It codes for CASSETPDHSGNTIYF.

To note about this clone: Within the sample, other DNA sequences also encode this same CDR3. The rearrangement joins TRBV7-2 to TRBJ2-1, with D maybe TRBD1 (5 bases). Germline CDR1 is SGHTA and CDR2 is FQGNSA. The V gene lost 5 bases and the J gene lost 2 bases, with 7 bases spanning the gap. The CDR3 sequence is 13 residues long. The CDR3 region is CASSPRAYNEQFF. CDR3 nucleotides: TGTGCCAGCAGCCCCAGGGCCTACAATGAGCAGTTCTTC.

This clone appeared once. The chain has TRBV18 and TRBJ2-1, with 7 bases lining up with TRBD1. The CDR3 is 15 residues long. V lost 3 bases and J lost 7; bases outside the gene matches: 9. The germline V gene has CDR1 KGHSH and CDR2 LQKENI. In DNA, the CDR3 is TGTGCCAGCTCACCTTCTCAGGGACAGAGGAATGAGCAGTTCTTC. Amino acid sequence: CASSPSQGQRNEQFF. Full variable domain (remainder filled in from reference TRBV18 and TRBJ2-1): NAGVMQNPRHLVRRRGQEARLRCSPMKGHSHVYWYRQLPEEGLKFMVYLQKENIIDESGMPKERFSAEFPKEGPSILRIQQVVRGDSAAYFCASSPSQGQRNEQFFGPGTRLTVL.

J is TRBJ1-2 and V is TRBV28; tentatively, D is TRBD1 (6 bases). CDR3 size: 15 residues. CDR1 and CDR2 (germline): MDHEN, SYDVKM. V was cut by 6 bases and J by 1 base, with 15 bases left in between. The CDR3 is CASSPDRTNNYGYTF. For the CDR3, the DNA is TGTGCCAGCAGCCCTGACAGGACCAATAACTATGGCTACACCTTC.

V gene TRBV2 combines with J gene TRBJ2-1, with D unresolved. Germline CDR1 reads SNHLY; CDR2 reads FYNNEI. V lost 3 bases, J lost 14 bases, and 14 bases lay in between. This CDR3 is built from 12 residues. This CDR3 reads CASSDRARREFF. The DNA of the CDR3 is TGTGCCAGCAGTGATCGGGCTCGACGCGAGTTCTTC. The full variable domain, with the rest looked up from reference TRBV2 and TRBJ2-1, is EPEVTQTPSHQVTQMGQEVILRCVPISNHLYFYWYRQILGQKVEFLVSFYNNEISEKSEIFDDQFSVERPDGSNFTLKIRSTKLEDSAMYFCASSDRARREFFGPGTRLTVL.

Comments on this clone: In the same sample, other DNA sequences code for this CDR3. The genes are TRBV6-5 and TRBJ2-7; no firm D call. This CDR3 has 12 residues. V lost 6 bases, J lost 0 bases, and 6 bases lay in between. CDR1 and CDR2 (germline): MNHEY, SVGAGI. In DNA form, the CDR3 reads TGTGCCAGCAGAAGTTACTCCTACGAGCAGTACTTC. This sequence encodes CASRSYSYEQYF.

This clone was seen a few times. Within the sample, other DNA sequences also encode this same CDR3. The V call is TRBV5-1, the J call TRBJ1-1; D gene ambiguous. The V end was cut by 4 bases, the J end by 1 base, with 5 bases between. The V gene's germline CDR1 is SGHRS and CDR2 YFSETQ. This CDR3 comprises 12 residues. CDR3 coding DNA: TGCGCCAGCAGCGAGGGGAACACTGAAGCTTTCTTT. Its translation is CASSEGNTEAFF.

DNA for the CDR3: TGTGCCACCAGCAGAGATTTTATCGGAAAACTGTTTTTT. This translates into CATSRDFIGKLFF. The gene calls are TRBV15 and TRBJ1-4; no clear D. Between the trimmed V and J ends, which lost 0 bases and 10 bases, there was a span of 9 bases. This CDR3 is built from 13 residues. Germline V gives CDR1 LNHNV, CDR2 YYDKDF (reference sequence).

The chain joins TRBV7-9 to TRBJ2-5, with D perhaps TRBD2 (6 bases). The length of the CDR3 is 14 residues. The germline gives CDR1 SEHNR, CDR2 FQNEAQ (reference sequence). Trimming stripped 5 bases from V and 4 bases from J, with 14 bases between. The CDR3 region has the DNA TGTGCCAGCAGCCCCCTTAGCGGTCGAGAGACCCAGTACTTC. Translation gives CASSPLSGRETQYF. The whole variable domain, remainder taken from reference TRBV7-9 and TRBJ2-5, is DTGVSQNPRHKITKRGQNVTFRCDPISEHNRLYWYRQTLGQGPEFLTYFQNEAQLEKSRLLSDRFSAERPKGSFSTLEIQRTEQGDSAMYLCASSPLSGRETQYFGPGTRLLVL.

The rearrangement uses TRBV30 and TRBJ2-1, with 7 bases that match TRBD1. CDR3 length equals 13 residues. V lost 3 bases, J lost 4 bases, and 3 bases stayed unmatched. Germline-derived CDR1 and CDR2 are GTSNPN and SVGIG (reference sequence). The CDR3 DNA follows: TGTGCCTGGAGCCTGGGACAGTACAATGAGCAGTTCTTC. This codes for CAWSLGQYNEQFF.

The J gene is TRBJ1-5, the V gene TRBV9; D is undetermined. V gave up 1 base and J gave up 2 bases, with 10 bases separating them. The CDR3 consists of 15 residues. Germline V lookup: CDR1 SGDLS, CDR2 YYNGEE. The CDR3 sequence is CASSVSSSGNQPQHF. The DNA for the CDR3 is TGTGCCAGCAGCGTATCGAGTTCGGGCAATCAGCCCCAGCATTTT.

The chain uses TRBV30 and TRBJ2-1; D possibly corresponds to TRBD2 (6 bases). The CDR3 consists of 16 residues. Between the trimmed V and J ends, which lost 1 base and 4 bases, there was a span of 17 bases. In germline, CDR1 is GTSNPN, CDR2 SVGIG (reference sequence). CDR3 amino acids: CAWSAARLEEYNEQFF. DNA for the CDR3: TGTGCCTGGAGTGCCGCCCGACTAGAGGAGTACAATGAGCAGTTCTTC.

CDR3 nucleotides: TGTGCCAGTAGTATAGTAGGAGGTATTAGCAATCAGCCCCAGCATTTT. Translating gives CASSIVGGISNQPQHF. J is TRBJ1-5 and V is TRBV19; D call uncertain. Germline V gene data show CDR1 as LNHDA and CDR2 as SQIVND (reference sequence). The CDR3 runs 16 residues. V lost 1 base and J lost 0, with 10 bases in between. The whole variable domain, remainder taken from reference TRBV19 and TRBJ1-5, is DGGITQSPKYLFRKEGQNVTLSCEQNLNHDAMYWYRQDPGQGLRLIYYSQIVNDFQKGDIAEGYSVSREKKESFPLTVTSAQKNPTAFYLCASSIVGGISNQPQHFGDGTRLSIL.

The chain recombines TRBV7-3 with TRBJ2-7; D unresolved. Between the trimmed V and J ends, which lost 2 bases and 4 bases, there was a span of 9 bases. Germline CDR1 SGHTA, CDR2 FQGTGA. The CDR3 is made up of 13 amino acids. CDR3 residues: CASSLLPEYEQYF. The CDR3 DNA reads TGTGCCAGCAGCTTATTGCCTGAATACGAGCAGTACTTC.

The chain recombines TRBV19 with TRBJ2-3; 11 bases align to TRBD1. The CDR3 totals 15 residues. Trimming at V came to 10 bases and at J to 2 bases, leaving 8 bases not matched to a gene. Germline V CDR1 and CDR2: LNHDA, SQIVND (reference sequence). CDR3 sequence reads: CATRDRGDPTDTQYF. The CDR3 coding sequence is TGTGCCACCCGGGACAGGGGGGACCCCACAGATACGCAGTATTTT.

The gene calls are TRBV7-2 and TRBJ1-3; 10 bases align to TRBD1. The V gene end was trimmed by 1 base and the J gene end by 2 bases; junction bases not matched to a gene: 8. The CDR3 is 18 amino acids. Germline lookup yields CDR1 SGHTA and CDR2 FQGNSA. The CDR3 bases are TGTGCCAGCAGCTTAGAGAGACAGGGGGCTCTAGCTGGAAACACCATATATTTT. Protein sequence: CASSLERQGALAGNTIYF.

This chain joins TRBV6-5 and TRBJ2-6; 7 positions match TRBD1. CDR3 length: 15 amino acids. V was pared by 4 bases and J by 2 bases, with 2 bases of the junction left unmatched. Germline V gives CDR1 MNHEY, CDR2 SVGAGI. CDR3 coding DNA: TGTGCCAGCAGTTCCCAGGGGGCTGGGGCCAACGTCCTGACTTTC. This gives the protein CASSSQGAGANVLTF.

Only a few counts were recorded for this clone. The chain employs TRBV11-2 and TRBJ1-3, with unresolved D. The CDR3 length is 13 residues. CDR1 and CDR2 from the germline V gene are SGHAT and FQNNGV. V was cut by 0 bases and J by 14 bases, with 14 bases left in between. As DNA, the CDR3 is TGTGCCAGCAGCTTAGACCCAATTCCACCCGTATATTTT. Protein product: CASSLDPIPPVYF.